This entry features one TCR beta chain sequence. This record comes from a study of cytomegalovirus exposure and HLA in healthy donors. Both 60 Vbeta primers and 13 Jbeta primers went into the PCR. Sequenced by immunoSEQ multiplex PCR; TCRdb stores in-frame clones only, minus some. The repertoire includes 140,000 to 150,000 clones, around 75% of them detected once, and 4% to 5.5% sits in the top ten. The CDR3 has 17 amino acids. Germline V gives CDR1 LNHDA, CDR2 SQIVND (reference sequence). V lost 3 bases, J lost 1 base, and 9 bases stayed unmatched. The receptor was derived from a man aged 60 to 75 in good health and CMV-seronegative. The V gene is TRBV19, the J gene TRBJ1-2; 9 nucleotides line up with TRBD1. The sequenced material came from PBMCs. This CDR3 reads CASSMETGTGNNYGYTF. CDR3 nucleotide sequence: TGTGCCAGTAGTATGGAGACCGGGACAGGGAATAACTATGGCTACACCTTC.